This TCR beta chain originates from a study of blood T cells in healthy people across ages. Through a sample-barcoded 5' primer and a J-beta primer mix, a second PCR was run for about 7 to 12 cycles. TCRdb itself ran the 5' RACE reads through MiXCR, one entry per CDR3 protein. Of hundreds of thousands of distinct CDR3 sequences in the sample, roughly three fifths were seen once. The sample holds one count of this clonotype. CDR1 is ENHRY, CDR2 SYGVKD, per germline. The CDR3 is 16 amino acids. V lost 3 bases and J 1 base, leaving 12 bases between the germline ends. The V call is TRBV10-3, the J call TRBJ2-2; a weak D match, TRBD2 (6 bases). The sequencing input was blood. The source of this sequence is a man in his 60s in good health. CDR3 nucleotides: TGTGCCATCAGTGAAGGAGGGCATTTGAACACCGGGGAGCTGTTTTTT. Its protein is CAISEGGHLNTGELFF.